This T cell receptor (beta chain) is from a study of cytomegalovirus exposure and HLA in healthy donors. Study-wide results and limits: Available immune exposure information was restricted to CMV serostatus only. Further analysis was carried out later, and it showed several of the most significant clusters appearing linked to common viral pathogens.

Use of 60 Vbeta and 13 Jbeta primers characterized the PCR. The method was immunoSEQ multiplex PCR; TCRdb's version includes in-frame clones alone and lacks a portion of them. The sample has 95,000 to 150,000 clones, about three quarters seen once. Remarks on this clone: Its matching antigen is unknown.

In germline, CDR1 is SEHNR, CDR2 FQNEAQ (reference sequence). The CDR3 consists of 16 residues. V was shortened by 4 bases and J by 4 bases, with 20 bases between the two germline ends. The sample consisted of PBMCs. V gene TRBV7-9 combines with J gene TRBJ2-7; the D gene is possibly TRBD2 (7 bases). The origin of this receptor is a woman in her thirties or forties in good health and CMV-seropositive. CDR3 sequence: CASSSNREGYGYEQYF. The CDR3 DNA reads TGTGCCAGCAGCTCAAACAGGGAGGGATATGGGTACGAGCAGTACTTC.